The 10 T cell receptor beta chains given below trace back to one sample, sequenced in a study of blood T cell repertoires in COVID-19. Repertoires were generated with immunoSEQ multiplex PCR, while TCRdb's copy carries only in-frame clones and drops some. In the table there are 150,000 or so clones, 86% of which are singletons. The sequenced material came from peripheral blood. These receptors were taken from a man between 18 and 35 years old with acute or convalescent COVID-19.

The chain has TRBV21-1 and TRBJ1-2; TRBD1 reflects the table's D call only, with no check against the DNA. TRBV21-1 is a pseudogene. The CDR3 runs to 15 residues. CDR3 sequence: CASSKVATVPYGYTF. The CDR3 DNA is TGTGCCAGCAGCAAAGTGGCGACAGTACCCTATGGCTACACCTTC.

This clone has just one count. The rearrangement joins TRBV24-1 to TRBJ2-7; 9 positions agree with TRBD1. Trimming cost V 4 bases and J 5 bases; bases outside gene matches: 5. The CDR3 covers 14 residues. The germline gives CDR1 KGHDR, CDR2 SFDVKD. The CDR3, as DNA: TGTGCCACCAGTGAGGGGACAGGGATCAACGAGCAGTACTTC. It yields the protein CATSEGTGINEQYF.

This clone was counted a few times. The chain couples TRBV4-1 to TRBJ1-5, with D unresolved. Germline loops: CDR1 MGHRA, CDR2 YSYEKL. The CDR3 sequence is 16 residues long. Trimming left V 1 base short and J 7 bases short, with 17 bases between. Here the CDR3 reads CASSQGIGVVGQPQHF. In DNA, the CDR3 is TGCGCCAGCAGCCAAGGAATCGGGGTAGTAGGCCAGCCCCAGCATTTT.

The rearrangement links TRBV10-2 to TRBJ2-1, with D possibly called TRBD1 or TRBD2 (6 bases each). Per germline, CDR1 WSHSY and CDR2 SAAADI. The CDR3 length is 15 residues. The germline V and J ends were trimmed by 6 bases and 0 bases, with 12 bases remaining between them. CDR3 bases: TGCGCCAGCAGGGAGGGGACAAGCTCCTACAATGAGCAGTTCTTC. This codes for CASREGTSSYNEQFF.

This clone was seen just once. The chain joins TRBV24-1 to TRBJ2-7; a weak D match, TRBD2 (5 bases). Trimming shortened V by 3 bases and J by 0 bases, and 5 bases separated the two germline ends. From germline, CDR1 is KGHDR and CDR2 SFDVKD. The CDR3 totals 13 residues. CDR3 region: CATSDGSSYEQYF. CDR3 bases: TGTGCCACCAGTGATGGGAGCTCCTACGAGCAGTACTTC.

The rearrangement joins TRBV9 to TRBJ1-2; a possible D gene is TRBD1 (5 bases). Trimming pared 0 bases from V and 4 bases from J, leaving 13 bases between. Germline lookup yields CDR1 SGDLS and CDR2 YYNGEE. CDR3 length: 15 amino acids. CDR3: CASSVEETVVYGYTF. CDR3 coding DNA: TGTGCCAGCAGCGTAGAGGAGACAGTCGTCTATGGCTACACCTTC. Supplemented by reference TRBV9 and TRBJ1-2, the full variable domain reads DSGVTQTPKHLITATGQRVTLRCSPRSGDLSVYWYQQSLDQGLQFLIQYYNGEERAKGNILERFSAQQFPDLHSELNLSSLELGDSALYFCASSVEETVVYGYTFGSGTRLTVV.

The sample holds one count of this clone. The genes are TRBV5-1 and TRBJ2-7, with 8 bases identical to TRBD1. Per germline, CDR1 SGHRS and CDR2 YFSETQ. There are 14 residues in the CDR3. J lost 6 bases, V lost 4 bases, and 9 bases had no gene match. The chain's CDR3 is CASSHRTGQTEQYF. CDR3 sequence (DNA): TGCGCCAGCAGCCATAGGACAGGGCAGACCGAGCAGTACTTC.

The chain uses TRBV25-1 and TRBJ2-7, with 14 bases that match TRBD2. V lost 8 bases to trimming and J lost 0 bases; unmatched junction nucleotides: 12. The CDR3 loop spans 18 amino acids. The germline CDR1 and CDR2 sequences are MGHDK and SYGVNS. CDR3 DNA: TGTGCCAGCGCCTCCGGGACTAGCGGGGGCCTTAGCTCCTACGAGCAGTACGTC. Its protein product is CASASGTSGGLSSYEQYV.

Only one count was recorded for this clone. The V and J genes are TRBV5-4 and TRBJ1-5, with 12 bases lining up with TRBD1. CDR3 size: 16 residues. V lost 5 bases, J lost 3 bases, and 6 bases stayed unmatched. Germline-derived CDR1 and CDR2 are SGHNT and YYREEE (reference sequence). The CDR3 bases are TGTGCCAGCAGTTTTGGGACAGGGGGCATCAATCAGCCCCAGCATTTT. This encodes CASSFGTGGINQPQHF.

The genes are TRBV25-1 and TRBJ2-7, with 8 nucleotides matching TRBD2. V was pared by 3 bases and J by 3 bases, with 7 bases of the junction left unmatched. This CDR3 region has 15 residues. Germline CDR1 is MGHDK and CDR2 is SYGVNS. The CDR3 DNA sequence: TGTGCCAGCAGTGATGAGCGGGAGAACCACTACGAGCAGTACTTC. Its protein is CASSDERENHYEQYF.